The rows below give T cell receptor beta chains drawn from one sample of a study of blood T cell repertoires in COVID-19. Measured with immunoSEQ multiplex PCR; TCRdb has only the in-frame clones, and not every one. The sample shows roughly 150,000 clones, 80% to 90% of them seen only once. The sample taken for sequencing was peripheral blood. These receptors came from a woman in her 70s with COVID-19, enrolled during active disease. The CDR3 runs from the conserved cysteine through the conserved F or W. The D gene is left open where the match is weak.

v_gene	j_gene	d_gene	CDR3aa
TRBV10-1	TRBJ1-2	-	CASSGQPYYGYTF
TRBV10-3	TRBJ1-3	-	CAISEGTSISGNTIYF
TRBV2	TRBJ2-3	TRBD1	CASSPTRTGSTDTQYF
TRBV28	TRBJ1-4	-	CASSPPTGTLANEKLFF
TRBV7-9	TRBJ1-5	-	CASSLLSGQPQHF
TRBV7-2	TRBJ1-1	TRBD1	CASSWDRDTEAFF
TRBV4-1	TRBJ1-6	-	CASSQRGVQDYNSPLHF
TRBV4-1	TRBJ2-3	-	CASSQDVWATDTQYF
TRBV9	TRBJ2-7	TRBD2	CASSSTGSGVGLAGGPREQYF
TRBV19	TRBJ2-2	TRBD2	CASHSPRLAGGPGTGELFF
TRBV27	TRBJ2-3	-	CASSLTTVDTDTQYF
TRBV5-1	TRBJ2-1	-	CASSGEYNEQFF
TRBV25-1	TRBJ1-1	TRBD1	CASFDRVNTEAFF
TRBV5-1	TRBJ1-2	TRBD1	CASSPRTGPGGYTF
TRBV3-1/TRBV3-2	TRBJ1-1	TRBD1	CASSQLPPQGRGTEAFF
TRBV5-1	TRBJ2-7	TRBD1	CASSPMGQYEQYF
TRBV7-3	TRBJ2-1	-	CASSLGLRGDEQFF
TRBV10-3	TRBJ1-2	-	CAISETGQHYGYTF
TRBV2	TRBJ2-1	-	CATSNGHPYNEQFF
TRBV6-5	TRBJ2-7	TRBD1	CASSPGGDRGYEQYF
TRBV6-1	TRBJ1-5	-	CASSDVPDLGQPQHF
TRBV19	TRBJ1-4	TRBD1	CASKDRGKEKLFF
TRBV27	TRBJ2-3	-	CASSLSRGDTQYF
TRBV6-5	TRBJ2-7	-	CASNLDRYEQYF
TRBV28	TRBJ1-3	TRBD1	CASRQPGGINTIYF
TRBV4-1	TRBJ2-2	TRBD1	CASSQRETGGSTGELFF
TRBV3-1/TRBV3-2	TRBJ2-5	TRBD1	CASSQEGTGSETQYF
TRBV7-2	TRBJ1-3	-	CASSLDRVGGDTIYF